The next 28 T cell receptor beta chains were all read from a single sample in a study of response to subunit inactivated influenza vaccine (dated by TCRdb to 2017 to 2018). The library came from RT-PCR. The sequencer was an Illumina HiSeq 2500. Clones were called with MiXCR by TCRdb after fastp trimmed the public reads at Q25, and only in-frame beta chains were retained. Each CDR3 protein appears once, grouped with its most common genes and DNA. The sample contains about 800,000 distinct CDR3 sequences, 21% of them found a single time. Clones ranked in the top ten supply roughly a tenth of the sample. This specimen consisted of PBMCs from blood, obtained around 5 days after vaccination. The receptors here all came from a man aged 50 to 59 who received an inactivated influenza vaccine. Donor details come from another sample of the same person, matched by shared clones.

Notes on this clonotype: At one end, the junction sequence differs from germline, possibly due to a read error. The rearrangement joins TRBV18 to TRBJ1-3; 7 nucleotides match TRBD1. CDR1 and CDR2 (germline): KGHSH, LQKENI. The CDR3 sequence is 16 residues long. The chain's CDR3 is CASSPATTGTGNTISF. The CDR3 DNA is TGTGCCAGCTCACCCGCTACGACAGGGACTGGAAACACCATATCTTTT.

This clonotype appeared a few times. The chain combines TRBV4-3 with TRBJ1-1, with a possible D match to TRBD1 (6 bases). V was pared by 0 bases and J by 6 bases, with 14 bases between. The length of the CDR3 is 15 residues. CDR1 LGHNA and CDR2 YSLEER come from the germline V gene. The CDR3 bases are TGCGCCAGCAGCCAAGATCGGGGGGCGATCTCTGAAGCTTTCTTT. Its translation: CASSQDRGAISEAFF.

Here the CDR3 reads CASSSVTRRETQYF. In DNA, the CDR3 is TGTGCCAGCAGTTCGGTGACTCGGAGAGAGACCCAGTACTTC. The chain employs TRBV12-3 or TRBV12-4 and TRBJ2-5; D is unclear. This CDR3 has 14 residues. Trimming took off 4 bases at V and 4 bases at J, with 13 bases between the two ends.

This clonotype was seen a handful of times. The chain links TRBV4-2 to TRBJ1-1; no clear D gene. In germline, CDR1 is LGHNA, CDR2 YNFKEQ. The CDR3 is made up of 13 amino acids. The ends were cut back, 4 bases at V and 4 bases at J, with 10 bases in the middle. The CDR3 DNA follows: TGTGCCAGCAGCCCGGAGGGTGGCACTGAAGCTTTCTTT. It yields the protein CASSPEGGTEAFF.

This clonotype was detected only a few times. In DNA form, the CDR3 reads TGTGCCAGCAGTTTAAGGGCCGGGAGCGCCGGGGAGCTGTTTTTT. It yields the protein CASSLRAGSAGELFF. The chain joins TRBV12-3 or TRBV12-4 to TRBJ2-2; maybe TRBD2 (6 bases). V was cut by 2 bases and J by 6 bases, with 13 bases left in between. The CDR3 has 15 residues.

The genes are TRBV5-4 and TRBJ2-3; 9 bases match TRBD2. The CDR3 extends over 15 amino acids. Germline lookup yields CDR1 SGHNT and CDR2 YYREEE (reference sequence). Trimming at V came to 4 bases and at J to 4 bases, leaving 7 bases not matched to a gene. The CDR3 sequence: CASSPGTSMADTQYF. Written as DNA, the CDR3 is TGTGCCAGCAGCCCCGGGACTAGCATGGCAGATACGCAGTATTTT.

The chain couples TRBV12-3 or TRBV12-4 to TRBJ1-6; D uncertain. The CDR3 is 12 amino acids. V was trimmed by 8 bases and J by 9 bases, leaving 11 bases between them. The DNA for the CDR3 is TGTGCCAGCCGAATGGGAGGTTCACCCCTCCACTTT. Amino acids: CASRMGGSPLHF.

This clonotype was picked up a small number of times. The gene calls are TRBV4-3 and TRBJ2-7; 10 bases agree with TRBD1. Germline V gives CDR1 LGHNA, CDR2 YSLEER. J lost 6 bases, V lost 1 base, and 9 bases had no gene match. The CDR3 consists of 16 residues. Here the CDR3 reads CASSQAWTGGGGEQYF. The CDR3 nucleotides are TGCGCCAGCAGCCAAGCTTGGACAGGGGGAGGGGGCGAGCAGTACTTC.

The chain has TRBV11-2 and TRBJ2-5, with no clear D. V was cut by 2 bases and J by 0 bases, with 13 bases left in between. CDR3 length: 16 residues. CDR1 and CDR2 (germline): SGHAT, FQNNGV. The CDR3 DNA reads as TGTGCCAGCAGCTTAACTCCCCCTAGGTACCAAGAGACCCAGTACTTC. Amino acids: CASSLTPPRYQETQYF.

This clonotype has more than one count but fewer than ten. The chain combines TRBV29-1 with TRBJ2-2; D may be TRBD2 (6 bases). V gave up 3 bases and J gave up 5 bases, with 13 bases separating them. The CDR3 runs 14 residues. CDR1 is SQVTM and CDR2 is ANQGSEA in the germline V gene. The CDR3 region is CSVDLGGWTGELFF. DNA for the CDR3: TGCAGCGTTGATTTGGGGGGATGGACCGGGGAGCTGTTTTTT.

The chain uses TRBV7-2 and TRBJ1-1; D unresolved. V lost 5 bases to trimming and J lost 4 bases, with 8 bases between them. The CDR3 sequence is 12 residues long. In germline, CDR1 is SGHTA, CDR2 FQGNSA. The CDR3 spells CASSRISTEAFF. CDR3 in DNA: TGTGCCAGCAGCCGGATAAGCACTGAAGCTTTCTTT.

The chain has TRBV29-1 and TRBJ2-5; no definite D call. V lost 3 bases to trimming and J lost 5 bases, with 13 bases between them. The CDR3 is made up of 13 amino acids. CDR1 is SQVTM and CDR2 is ANQGSEA in the germline V gene. CDR3 nucleotide sequence: TGCAGCGTTGACAGGAAAGGCGAGGAGACCCAGTACTTC. The encoded protein is CSVDRKGEETQYF.

This chain links TRBV11-3 with TRBJ2-3; the match to TRBD1 covers 7 bases. CDR3 length: 16 residues. V lost 5 bases and J lost 3; bases outside the gene matches: 11. Germline V lookup: CDR1 SGHNT, CDR2 YENEEA. CDR3 nucleotide sequence: TGTGCCAGCAGCCCGCGGACAGGCGCCATGACAGATACGCAGTATTTT. This codes for CASSPRTGAMTDTQYF. Full variable domain (outside the CDR3, taken from reference TRBV11-3 and TRBJ2-3): EAGVVQSPRYKIIEKKQPVAFWCNPISGHNTLYWYLQNLGQGPELLIRYENEEAVDDSQLPKDRFSAERLKGVDSTLKIQPAELGDSAVYLCASSPRTGAMTDTQYFGPGTRLTVL.

The table lists this clonotype with a few counts. This sequence joins TRBV7-2 and TRBJ2-1, with TRBD2 identical over 11 bases. V was clipped by 6 bases and J by 3 bases; unmatched bases: 4. The CDR3 sequence is 15 residues long. Germline-derived CDR1 and CDR2 are SGHTA and FQGNSA. The CDR3 loop reads CASRLAGDRYNEQFF. The CDR3 DNA is TGTGCCAGCAGACTAGCGGGAGATCGCTACAATGAGCAGTTCTTC. Combining the CDR3 with reference TRBV7-2 and TRBJ2-1 gives the whole variable domain GAGVSQSPSNKVTEKGKDVELRCDPISGHTALYWYRQSLGQGLEFLIYFQGNSAPDKSGLPSDRFSAERTGGSVSTLTIQRTQQEDSAVYLCASRLAGDRYNEQFFGPGTRLTVL.

The chain combines TRBV12-5 with TRBJ1-1; D is ambiguous. V was clipped by 7 bases and J by 3 bases, with 24 bases between them. Germline V lookup: CDR1 LGHNT, CDR2 FRNRAP. The CDR3 contains 17 residues. The CDR3 here is CASELLFRAAKDTEAFF. DNA for the CDR3: TGTGCTAGTGAATTACTCTTCCGGGCAGCCAAGGACACTGAAGCTTTCTTT.

The chain has TRBV11-2 and TRBJ2-5; TRBD2 matches 15 bases. The V gene end was trimmed by 5 bases and the J gene end by 5 bases; junction bases not matched to a gene: 6. Per germline, CDR1 SGHAT and CDR2 FQNNGV. The CDR3 totals 16 residues. For the CDR3, the DNA is TGTGCCAGCAGCACTAGGACTAGCGGGGGGGATGAGACCCAGTACTTC. Amino acid sequence: CASSTRTSGGDETQYF.

This clonotype was seen repeatedly, ten times or more. The chain combines TRBV12-3 or TRBV12-4 with TRBJ1-2; 7 bases align to TRBD1. Trimming at V came to 6 bases and at J to 8 bases, leaving 6 bases not matched to a gene. This CDR3 has 12 residues. The CDR3 loop reads CASRQGKEGYTF. Here the CDR3 DNA reads TGTGCCAGCAGACAGGGGAAGGAGGGCTACACCTTC.

This rearrangement joins TRBV7-2 to TRBJ2-4, with D perhaps TRBD1 (5 bases). Germline values: CDR1 SGHTA, CDR2 FQGNSA. The CDR3 totals 15 residues. V lost 1 base and J lost 6, with 13 bases in between. This chain's CDR3 is CASSLGTGLGNIQYF. The CDR3, as DNA: TGTGCCAGCAGCTTAGGAACAGGATTGGGAAACATTCAGTACTTC.

This clonotype has just a few counts. This chain uses TRBV6-2 or TRBV6-3 with TRBJ2-1, with D perhaps TRBD1 (6 bases). Trimming took 7 bases from V and 8 from J, leaving 18 bases between them. The germline V gene encodes CDR1 MNHEY and CDR2 SVGEGT. The CDR3 spans 14 residues. The chain's CDR3 is CASMVRQEAYEQFF. In nucleotides, the CDR3 is TGTGCCAGCATGGTCAGACAGGAAGCTTATGAGCAGTTCTTC.

The V and J genes are TRBV29-1 and TRBJ2-2; D remains unclear. Germline V gives CDR1 SQVTM, CDR2 ANQGSEA. This CDR3 has 12 amino acids. V lost 6 bases, J lost 1 base, and 6 bases lay in between. CDR3 in DNA: TGCAGCGTAAACAGGAACACCGGGGAGCTGTTTTTT. Its translation: CSVNRNTGELFF.

This clonotype was found many times. The genes are TRBV5-1 and TRBJ2-7; 7 bases line up with TRBD1. The V and J ends lost 0 bases and 2 bases, in that order; junction bases with no gene match: 5. Looked up from germline, CDR1 is SGHRS and CDR2 is YFSETQ. The CDR3 consists of 15 residues. The chain's CDR3 is CASSLAGGTAYEQYF. The CDR3 DNA is TGCGCCAGCAGCTTGGCCGGTGGGACAGCCTACGAGCAGTACTTC.

The rearrangement uses TRBV5-1 and TRBJ2-7; 12 bases map to TRBD2. After removal of 0 bases from V and 6 bases from J, the junction contained 4 bases not matched to a gene. Per germline, CDR1 SGHRS and CDR2 YFSETQ. The CDR3 loop spans 15 amino acids. The CDR3 spells CASSLVVTSGSEQYF. CDR3 coding DNA: TGCGCCAGCAGCTTGGTTGTGACTAGCGGGAGCGAGCAGTACTTC.

J is TRBJ2-3 and V is TRBV15; 9 bases align to TRBD1. The length of the CDR3 is 16 residues. CDR1 LNHNV and CDR2 YYDKDF come from the germline V gene (reference sequence). The junction had 5 bases not matched to a gene; V was cut back by 1 base and J by 3 bases. In nucleotides, the CDR3 is TGTGCCACCAGCAGAGGTCATGGACAGGGGACAGATACGCAGTATTTT. This encodes CATSRGHGQGTDTQYF.

This chain links TRBV20-1 with TRBJ2-5; D possibly corresponds to TRBD2 (7 bases). CDR3 length: 16 amino acids. Germline assignment: CDR1 DFQATT and CDR2 SNEGSKA (reference sequence). V dropped 1 base and J dropped 2 bases, with 17 bases sitting between them. CDR3 region: CSARGAGARLQETQYF. The CDR3 DNA is TGCAGTGCTAGAGGTGCGGGGGCCCGATTACAAGAGACCCAGTACTTC.

This chain links TRBV4-1 with TRBJ2-7, with 9 bases matching TRBD1. This CDR3 comprises 15 residues. V trimming: 4 bases; J trimming: 3 bases; junction bases outside the gene matches: 7. Germline-derived CDR1 and CDR2 are MGHRA and YSYEKL. CDR3 DNA: TGCGCCAGCAGCCCAGCGGGACAGGGCTACTACGAGCAGTACTTC. Translation gives CASSPAGQGYYEQYF.

This clonotype has only a few counts. The chain combines TRBV6-5 with TRBJ2-7; D call uncertain. The CDR3 sequence is 14 residues long. V gave up 7 bases and J gave up 7 bases, with 20 bases separating them. In germline, CDR1 is MNHEY, CDR2 SVGAGI. CDR3 nucleotide sequence: TGTGCCAGCATTTTAGGTGGCCCTCTGGAGGAGCAGTACTTC. Protein sequence: CASILGGPLEEQYF.

This clonotype was detected many times. The chain carries TRBV10-3 and TRBJ2-5; 8 bases map to TRBD1. Trimming removed 3 bases from V and 7 bases from J; junction bases left unmatched: 1. The CDR3 is 12 residues long. Germline V gene lookup returns CDR1 ENHRY and CDR2 SYGVKD. The CDR3 here is CAISEQGGTQYF. The DNA of the CDR3 is TGTGCCATCAGTGAACAGGGGGGGACCCAGTACTTC.

The chain combines TRBV6-1 with TRBJ2-3, with unresolved D. Trimming stripped 2 bases from V and 4 bases from J, with 7 bases between. CDR1 and CDR2 from the germline V gene are MNHNS and SASEGT. The CDR3 extends over 13 amino acids. Written as DNA, the CDR3 is TGTGCCAGCAGTGAAACTGTACCAGATACGCAGTATTTT. Its translation: CASSETVPDTQYF.